This TCR beta chain was documented in a study of blood T cell repertoires in COVID-19. Study information: The United States, Italy and Spain provided the acute and convalescent COVID-19 samples. Nucleic acid was either cDNA or gDNA, and it came from T cells, B-cell-depleted T cells, or PBMCs.

The germline CDR1 and CDR2 sequences are MGHDK and SYGVNS. Trimming took 6 bases from V and 3 from J, leaving 3 bases between them. The CDR3 length is 10 residues. As originally analysed: Researchers report that nucleated cell counts were estimated from reference gene primer amplification. Using immunoSEQ multiplex PCR, the repertoire was profiled, and TCRdb retains in-frame clones only, with some absent. V and J calls plus clone size are reproduced from that table; the DNA served to infer D and trimming. This table holds about 200,000 clones, about 82% found once. Sequencing used PBMCs or T cells enriched from blood (not recorded which). The sequence was obtained from a man in his forties or fifties with acute COVID-19. This chain links TRBV25-1 with TRBJ2-7; no reliable D call. The CDR3 region has the DNA TGTGCCAGCAGATACTACGAGCAGTACTTC. Protein sequence: CASRYYEQYF.